The T cell receptor beta chain under discussion was sequenced for a study of cytomegalovirus exposure and HLA in healthy donors. The study's findings and limits: By a later analysis, the bulk of CMV-associated TCR beta chains appeared HLA-restricted.

With 60 Vbeta and 13 Jbeta primers, the PCR was carried out. Method: immunoSEQ multiplex PCR; TCRdb's copy keeps in-frame clones and lacks some. The repertoire has more than 85,000 clones, roughly 15% of them found once; the top ten carry 0.83%. CDR1 MDHEN and CDR2 SYDVKM come from the germline V gene. The CDR3 covers 13 residues. Healthy individuals who donated bone marrow served as the donors. Comments on this clone: Its target is unknown. Compared with germline, one end of the junction differs, possibly owing to a read error.

The sequenced sample consisted of PBMCs. This receptor was obtained from a female donor in good health and CMV-seronegative. V and J are TRBV28 and TRBJ1-1; D is unresolved. For the CDR3, the DNA is TGTGCCAGAAGTTTATCCCTCATCAGTGAAGCTTTCTTT. It translates to CARSLSLISEAFF.